The clone carrying this T cell receptor beta chain was observed a handful of times. Its antigen is not known. The data were taken from a study of T cells after yellow fever vaccination. The overall study: Fractions containing few cells were prepared with SMART-Seq v4 Ultra Low Input. Study observations and caveats: On re-exposure, the response was weaker but peaked faster, at day 5 versus 15. Shared CD4/CD8 clonotypes were a small share, likely from convergent recombination.

One entry per CDR3 protein, called by TCRdb with MiXCR from the 5' RACE reads. The table records around 120,000 distinct CDR3 sequences, 7.2% of them present only once. V shed 6 bases, J shed 3 bases, and the junction held 3 bases outside the gene matches. Germline CDR1 reads DFQATT; CDR2 reads SNEGSKA (reference sequence). The CDR3 has 13 amino acids. This sequence originates from a man younger than 30 who received the YFV17D yellow fever vaccine. This rearrangement joins TRBV20-1 to TRBJ2-2, with TRBD2 matching 8 bases. The sequences come from CD4+ T cells sorted from PBMCs, collected about 41 days after the first yellow fever vaccination. DNA of the CDR3: TGCAGTGCCGGGGGGGCTCACACCGGGGAGCTGTTTTTT. It codes for CSAGGAHTGELFF.